One and the same sample provided the 8 T cell receptor beta chains below, sequenced in a study of T cells in localized non-small cell lung cancer. The data were produced by immunoSEQ multiplex PCR, yet TCRdb's version contains in-frame clones alone and is incomplete. Of tens of thousands of clones listed, about 92% are singletons. This material consisted of peripheral blood mononuclear cells, taken before any cancer treatment. Receptors were obtained from a woman aged 40-69 years with stage III lung adenocarcinoma.

The CDR3 is CASSLGDSRNYGYTF. The CDR3 region has the DNA TGCGCCAGCAGCTTGGGGGACAGCCGGAACTATGGCTACACCTTC. This sequence joins TRBV5-1 and TRBJ1-2; 7 bases line up with TRBD1. The germline V gene encodes CDR1 SGHRS and CDR2 YFSETQ. Trimming took 0 bases from V and 2 from J; bases not matched to a gene: 4. The CDR3 has 15 residues.

The chain has TRBV25-1 and TRBJ2-1; D is possibly TRBD2 (6 bases). CDR1 MGHDK and CDR2 SYGVNS come from the germline V gene. V was pared by 5 bases and J by 4 bases, with 9 bases between. The CDR3 is 13 amino acids. CDR3 protein: CASSSGSYNEQFF. The CDR3 bases are TGTGCCAGCAGTAGCGGGTCGTACAATGAGCAGTTCTTC.

The CDR3 here is CASSLAGGLETQYF. Here the CDR3 DNA reads TGTGCCAGCAGCTTAGCAGGGGGCTTGGAGACCCAGTACTTC. The V and J genes are TRBV7-2 and TRBJ2-5; 7 nucleotides agree with TRBD1. Germline loops: CDR1 SGHTA, CDR2 FQGNSA. Trimming took 0 bases from V and 5 from J; bases not matched to a gene: 3. CDR3 size: 14 residues.

This chain links TRBV7-9 with TRBJ2-1; D possibly corresponds to TRBD2 (6 bases). The germline V gene has CDR1 SEHNR and CDR2 FQNEAQ (reference sequence). The CDR3 is made up of 15 amino acids. With 4 bases removed from V and 10 bases from J, the gap between germline ends came to 20 bases. The CDR3 region has the DNA TGTGCCAGCAGCTCAACCCAACCGGGACTCCTAGAGCAGTTCTTC. Amino acids: CASSSTQPGLLEQFF.

This clone was seen just once. The CDR3 DNA sequence: TGTGCCACCAGGTCCTTGGAGGGCAATTCACCCCTCCACTTT. Encoded protein: CATRSLEGNSPLHF. This sequence joins TRBV27 and TRBJ1-6; no reliable D call. The CDR3 is 14 residues long. Trimming pared 10 bases from V and 7 bases from J, leaving 17 bases between. Germline-derived CDR1 and CDR2 are MNHEY and SMNVEV (reference sequence).

Here the CDR3 reads CASSISGDYGYTF. DNA for the CDR3: TGTGCCAGTAGTATCTCAGGGGACTATGGCTACACCTTC. This chain joins TRBV19 and TRBJ1-2, with D perhaps TRBD1 (6 bases). Between the trimmed V and J ends, which lost 3 bases and 3 bases, there was a span of 8 bases. Germline CDR1 is LNHDA and CDR2 is SQIVND (reference sequence). This CDR3 is built from 13 residues.

The genes are TRBV6-6 and TRBJ1-1; D is ambiguous. The CDR3 is 13 residues long. CDR1 and CDR2 (germline): MNHNY, SVGAGI (reference sequence). V was trimmed by 5 bases and J by 8 bases, leaving 15 bases between them. CDR3 coding DNA: TGTGCCAGCAGTGGGCGGAACGAGGCAGAAGCTTTCTTT. Residues: CASSGRNEAEAFF.

CDR3 in amino acids: CASSSAGVYNEQFF. For the CDR3, the DNA is TGTGCCAGCAGTTCAGCGGGGGTCTACAATGAGCAGTTCTTC. The V and J genes are TRBV6-6 and TRBJ2-1; 8 nucleotides match TRBD2. This CDR3 has 14 amino acids. The V and J ends lost 4 bases and 3 bases, in that order; junction bases with no gene match: 2. CDR1 MNHNY and CDR2 SVGAGI come from the germline V gene (reference sequence).